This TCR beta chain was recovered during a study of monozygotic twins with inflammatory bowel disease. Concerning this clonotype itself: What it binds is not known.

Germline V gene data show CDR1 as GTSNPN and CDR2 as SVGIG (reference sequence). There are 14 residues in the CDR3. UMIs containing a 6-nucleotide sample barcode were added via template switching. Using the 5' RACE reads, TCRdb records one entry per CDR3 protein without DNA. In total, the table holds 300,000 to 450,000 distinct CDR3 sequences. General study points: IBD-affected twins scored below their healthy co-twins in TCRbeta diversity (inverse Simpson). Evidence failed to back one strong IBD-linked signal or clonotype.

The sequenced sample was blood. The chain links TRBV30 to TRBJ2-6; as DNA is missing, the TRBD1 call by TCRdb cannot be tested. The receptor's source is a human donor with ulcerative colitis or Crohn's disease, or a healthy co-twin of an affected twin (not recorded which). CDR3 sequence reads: CASHRETGANVLTF. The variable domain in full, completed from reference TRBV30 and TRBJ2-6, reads SQTIHQWPATLVQPVGSPLSLECTVEGTSNPNLYWYRQAAGRGLQLLFYSVGIGQISSEVPQNLSASRPQDRQFILSSKKLLLSDSGFYLCASHRETGANVLTFGAGSRLTVL.